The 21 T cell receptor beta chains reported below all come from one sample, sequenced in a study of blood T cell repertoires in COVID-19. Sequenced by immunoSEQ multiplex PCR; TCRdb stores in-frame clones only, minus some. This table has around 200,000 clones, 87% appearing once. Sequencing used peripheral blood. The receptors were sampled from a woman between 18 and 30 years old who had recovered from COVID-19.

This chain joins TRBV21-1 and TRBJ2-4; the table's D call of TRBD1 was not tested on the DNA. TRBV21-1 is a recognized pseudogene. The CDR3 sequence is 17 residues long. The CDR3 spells CASSRDRGYVSKNIQYF. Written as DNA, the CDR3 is TGTGCCAGCAGCAGAGACAGGGGGTACGTCTCCAAAAACATTCAGTACTTC.

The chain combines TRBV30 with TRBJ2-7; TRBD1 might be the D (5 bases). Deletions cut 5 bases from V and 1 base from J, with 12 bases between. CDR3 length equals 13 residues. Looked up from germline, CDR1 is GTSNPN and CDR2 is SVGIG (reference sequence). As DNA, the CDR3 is TGTGCCTGGGACGACAGTATGTCCTACGAGCAGTACGTC. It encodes CAWDDSMSYEQYV.

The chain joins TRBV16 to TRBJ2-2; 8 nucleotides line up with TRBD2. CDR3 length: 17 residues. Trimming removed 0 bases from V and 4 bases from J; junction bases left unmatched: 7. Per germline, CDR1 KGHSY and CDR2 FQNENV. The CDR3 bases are TGTGCCAGCAGCCAATCGGTTCGGGGGGGCCTCACCGGGGAGCTGTTTTTT. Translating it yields CASSQSVRGGLTGELFF.

CDR3 DNA: TGTGCCAGCAGCTTAGGGCTAGCGGGGGCCTCCCGCGATACGCAGTATTTT. It codes for CASSLGLAGASRDTQYF. The genes are TRBV7-6 and TRBJ2-3, with 10 bases fitting TRBD2. Trimming took 1 base from V and 6 from J; bases not matched to a gene: 10. The CDR3 is 17 amino acids. The germline gives CDR1 SGHVS, CDR2 FNYEAQ. The variable domain in full, with the rest retrieved from reference TRBV7-6 and TRBJ2-3, is GAGVSQSPRYKVTKRGQDVALRCDPISGHVSLYWYRQALGQGPEFLTYFNYEAQQDKSGLPNDRFSAERPEGSISTLTIQRTEQRDSAMYRCASSLGLAGASRDTQYFGPGTRLTVL.

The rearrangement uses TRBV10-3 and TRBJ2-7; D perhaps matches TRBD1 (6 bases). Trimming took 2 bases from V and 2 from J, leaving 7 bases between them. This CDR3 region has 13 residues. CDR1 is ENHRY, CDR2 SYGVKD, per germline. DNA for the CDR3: TGTGCCATCAGTGAGGACAGGCCCTACGAGCAGTACTTC. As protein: CAISEDRPYEQYF.

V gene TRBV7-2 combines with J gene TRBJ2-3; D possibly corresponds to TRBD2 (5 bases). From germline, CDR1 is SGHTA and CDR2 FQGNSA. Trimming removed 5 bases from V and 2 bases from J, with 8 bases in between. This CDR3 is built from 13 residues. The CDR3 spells CASSREYTDTQYF. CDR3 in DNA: TGTGCCAGCAGCAGGGAGTACACAGATACGCAGTATTTT.

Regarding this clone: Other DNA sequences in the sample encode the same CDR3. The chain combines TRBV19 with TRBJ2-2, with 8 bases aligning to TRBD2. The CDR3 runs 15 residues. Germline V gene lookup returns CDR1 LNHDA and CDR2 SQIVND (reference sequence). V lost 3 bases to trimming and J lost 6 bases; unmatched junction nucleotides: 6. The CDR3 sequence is CASSIGGGAAGELFF. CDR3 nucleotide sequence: TGTGCCAGTAGTATCGGGGGGGGCGCAGCCGGGGAGCTGTTTTTT.

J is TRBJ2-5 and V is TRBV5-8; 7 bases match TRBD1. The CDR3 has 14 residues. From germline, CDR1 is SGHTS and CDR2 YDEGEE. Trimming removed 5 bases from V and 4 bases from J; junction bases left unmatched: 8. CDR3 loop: CASRRQGQRETQYF. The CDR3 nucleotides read TGTGCCAGCAGAAGACAGGGTCAACGAGAGACCCAGTACTTC.

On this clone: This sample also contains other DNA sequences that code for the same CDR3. CDR3 DNA: TGCGCCAGCAGCTCGACAGGCGGGAACTATGGCTACACCTTC. Translating it yields CASSSTGGNYGYTF. The genes are TRBV5-1 and TRBJ1-2; tentative D call: TRBD1 (6 bases). This CDR3 contains 14 residues. The germline V gene has CDR1 SGHRS and CDR2 YFSETQ. Between the trimmed V and J ends, which lost 3 bases and 2 bases, there was a span of 11 bases.

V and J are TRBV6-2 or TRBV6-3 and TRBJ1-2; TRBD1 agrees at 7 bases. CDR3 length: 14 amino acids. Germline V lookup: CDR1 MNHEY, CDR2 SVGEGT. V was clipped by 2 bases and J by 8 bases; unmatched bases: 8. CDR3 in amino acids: CASSYDRRGIGYTF. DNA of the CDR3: TGTGCCAGCAGTTACGATCGCAGGGGGATCGGCTACACCTTC.

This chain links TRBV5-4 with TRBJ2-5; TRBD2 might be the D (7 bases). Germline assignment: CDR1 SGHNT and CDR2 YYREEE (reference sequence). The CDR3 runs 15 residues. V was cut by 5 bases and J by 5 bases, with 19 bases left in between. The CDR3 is CASSAGGPVGETQYF. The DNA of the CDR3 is TGTGCCAGCAGTGCCGGGGGGCCAGTTGGTGAGACCCAGTACTTC.

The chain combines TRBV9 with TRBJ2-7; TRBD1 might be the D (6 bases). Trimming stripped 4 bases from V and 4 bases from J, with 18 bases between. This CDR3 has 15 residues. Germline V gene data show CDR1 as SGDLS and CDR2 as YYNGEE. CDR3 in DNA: TGTGCCAGCAGCCCTTATCTGGGGGCGATGTACGAGCAGTACTTC. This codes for CASSPYLGAMYEQYF.

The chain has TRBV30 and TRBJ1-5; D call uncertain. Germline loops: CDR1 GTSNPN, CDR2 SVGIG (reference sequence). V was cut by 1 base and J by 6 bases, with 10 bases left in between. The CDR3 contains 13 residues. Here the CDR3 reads CAWSGVRGQPQHF. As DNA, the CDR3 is TGTGCCTGGAGTGGAGTACGGGGTCAGCCCCAGCATTTT.

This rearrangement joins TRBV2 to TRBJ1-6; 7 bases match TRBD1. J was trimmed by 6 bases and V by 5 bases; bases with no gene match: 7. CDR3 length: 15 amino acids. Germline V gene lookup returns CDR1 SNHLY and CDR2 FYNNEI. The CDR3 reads CASSWDSYINSPLHF. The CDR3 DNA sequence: TGTGCCAGCAGTTGGGACAGTTACATTAATTCACCCCTCCACTTT. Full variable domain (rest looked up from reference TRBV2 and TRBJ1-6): EPEVTQTPSHQVTQMGQEVILRCVPISNHLYFYWYRQILGQKVEFLVSFYNNEISEKSEIFDDQFSVERPDGSNFTLKIRSTKLEDSAMYFCASSWDSYINSPLHFGNGTRLTVT.

DNA for the CDR3: TGTGCCAGCAGCTTAGGGGGACAGGGGGCGAAGCAGTACGTC. Translation: CASSLGGQGAKQYV. The V gene is TRBV7-2, the J gene TRBJ2-7, with TRBD1 matching over 12 bases. CDR1 and CDR2 (germline): SGHTA, FQGNSA. CDR3 size: 14 residues. With V trimmed by 1 base and J by 8 bases, 3 bases remained unmatched.

This CDR3 reads CASSPGPEQFF. The CDR3 nucleotides are TGTGCCAGCAGCCCAGGGCCGGAGCAGTTCTTC. The rearrangement uses TRBV12-3 or TRBV12-4 and TRBJ2-1, with D perhaps TRBD1 (5 bases). The length of the CDR3 is 11 residues. Trimming took off 6 bases at V and 10 bases at J, with 10 bases between the two ends.

The CDR3, as DNA: TGCGCCAGCAGCATCAGGGGGGATGAGACCCAGTACTTC. This encodes CASSIRGDETQYF. V usage is TRBV5-1 and J usage is TRBJ2-5; possible D gene TRBD1, 7 bases. Trimming shortened V by 4 bases and J by 5 bases, and 12 bases separated the two germline ends. Germline assignment: CDR1 SGHRS and CDR2 YFSETQ. CDR3 length: 13 amino acids.

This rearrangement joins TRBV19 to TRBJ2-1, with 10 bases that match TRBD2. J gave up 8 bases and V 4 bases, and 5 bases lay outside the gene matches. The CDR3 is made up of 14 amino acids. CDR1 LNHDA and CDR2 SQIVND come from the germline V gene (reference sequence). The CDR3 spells CASSSLAGVHEQFF. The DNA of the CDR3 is TGTGCCAGTAGTAGTCTAGCGGGAGTCCATGAGCAGTTCTTC.

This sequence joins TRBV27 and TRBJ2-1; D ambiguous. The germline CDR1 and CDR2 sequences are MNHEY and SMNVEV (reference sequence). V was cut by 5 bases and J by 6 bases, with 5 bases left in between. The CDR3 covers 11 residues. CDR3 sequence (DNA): TGTGCCAGCAGTCTCGGCAATGAGCAGTTCTTC. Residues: CASSLGNEQFF.

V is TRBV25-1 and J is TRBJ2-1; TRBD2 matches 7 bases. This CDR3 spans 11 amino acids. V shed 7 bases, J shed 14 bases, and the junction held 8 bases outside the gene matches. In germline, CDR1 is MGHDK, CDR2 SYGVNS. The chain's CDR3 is CASIGEGGKFF. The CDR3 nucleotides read TGTGCCAGCATTGGGGAGGGAGGTAAGTTCTTC.

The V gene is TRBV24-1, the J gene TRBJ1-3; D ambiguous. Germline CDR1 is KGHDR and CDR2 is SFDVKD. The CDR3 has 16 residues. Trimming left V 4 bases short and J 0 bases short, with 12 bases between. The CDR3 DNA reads TGTGCCACCAGTGAGGGGAGGAGATACTCTGGAAACACCATATATTTT. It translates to CATSEGRRYSGNTIYF.